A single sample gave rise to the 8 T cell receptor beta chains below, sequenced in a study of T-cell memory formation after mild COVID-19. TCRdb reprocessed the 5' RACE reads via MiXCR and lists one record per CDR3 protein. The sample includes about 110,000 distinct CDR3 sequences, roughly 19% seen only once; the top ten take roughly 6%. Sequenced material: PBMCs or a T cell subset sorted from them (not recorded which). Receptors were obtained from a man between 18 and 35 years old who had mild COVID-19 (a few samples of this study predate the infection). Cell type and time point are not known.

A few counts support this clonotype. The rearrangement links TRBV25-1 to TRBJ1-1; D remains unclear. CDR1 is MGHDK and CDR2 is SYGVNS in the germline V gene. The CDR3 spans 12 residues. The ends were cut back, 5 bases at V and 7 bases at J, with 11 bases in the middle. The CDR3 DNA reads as TGTGCCAGCAGTAAAGAGGTTGGTGAAGCTTTCTTT. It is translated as CASSKEVGEAFF.

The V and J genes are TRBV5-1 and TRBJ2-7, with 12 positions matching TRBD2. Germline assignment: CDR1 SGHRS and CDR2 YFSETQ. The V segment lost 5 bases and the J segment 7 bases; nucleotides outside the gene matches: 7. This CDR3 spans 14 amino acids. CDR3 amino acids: CASRRTSGAQEQYF. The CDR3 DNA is TGCGCCAGCAGGAGGACTAGCGGGGCTCAGGAGCAGTACTTC.

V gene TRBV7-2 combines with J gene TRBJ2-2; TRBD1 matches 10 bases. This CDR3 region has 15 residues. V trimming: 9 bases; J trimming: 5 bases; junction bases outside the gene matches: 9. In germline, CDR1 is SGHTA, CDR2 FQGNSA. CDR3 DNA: TGTGCCAGTACCAAGACAGGGGGCTGGACCGGGGAGCTGTTTTTT. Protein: CASTKTGGWTGELFF.

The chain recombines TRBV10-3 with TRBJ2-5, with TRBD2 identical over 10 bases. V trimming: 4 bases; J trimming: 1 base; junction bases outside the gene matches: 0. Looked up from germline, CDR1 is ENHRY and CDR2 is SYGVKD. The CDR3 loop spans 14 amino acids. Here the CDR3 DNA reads TGTGCCATCAGTGGGACTAGCGGCCAAGAGACCCAGTACTTC. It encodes CAISGTSGQETQYF.

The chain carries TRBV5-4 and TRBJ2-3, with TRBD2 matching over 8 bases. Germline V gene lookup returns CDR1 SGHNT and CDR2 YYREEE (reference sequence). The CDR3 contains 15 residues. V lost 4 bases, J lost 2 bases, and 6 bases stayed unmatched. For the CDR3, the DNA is TGTGCCAGCAGCCCGCCGGGGGGGGACACAGATACGCAGTATTTT. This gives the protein CASSPPGGDTDTQYF.

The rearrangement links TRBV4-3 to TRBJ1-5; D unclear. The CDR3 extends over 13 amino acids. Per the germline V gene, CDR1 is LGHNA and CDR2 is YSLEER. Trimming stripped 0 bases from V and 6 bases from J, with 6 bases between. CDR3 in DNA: TGCGCCAGCAGCCAAGATCCGTTTCAGCCCCAGCATTTT. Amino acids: CASSQDPFQPQHF.

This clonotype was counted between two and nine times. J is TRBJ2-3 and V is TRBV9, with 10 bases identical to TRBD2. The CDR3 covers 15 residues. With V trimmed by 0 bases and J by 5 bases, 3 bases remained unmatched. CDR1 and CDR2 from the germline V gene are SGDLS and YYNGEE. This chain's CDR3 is CASSVALAGRDTQYF. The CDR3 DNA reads TGTGCCAGCAGCGTAGCACTAGCGGGGAGAGATACGCAGTATTTT.

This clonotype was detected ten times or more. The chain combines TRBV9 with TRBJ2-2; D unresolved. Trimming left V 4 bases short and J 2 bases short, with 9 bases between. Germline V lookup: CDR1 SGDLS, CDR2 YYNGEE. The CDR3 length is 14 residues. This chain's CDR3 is CASSPMTNTGELFF. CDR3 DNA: TGTGCCAGCAGCCCGATGACAAACACCGGGGAGCTGTTTTTT.